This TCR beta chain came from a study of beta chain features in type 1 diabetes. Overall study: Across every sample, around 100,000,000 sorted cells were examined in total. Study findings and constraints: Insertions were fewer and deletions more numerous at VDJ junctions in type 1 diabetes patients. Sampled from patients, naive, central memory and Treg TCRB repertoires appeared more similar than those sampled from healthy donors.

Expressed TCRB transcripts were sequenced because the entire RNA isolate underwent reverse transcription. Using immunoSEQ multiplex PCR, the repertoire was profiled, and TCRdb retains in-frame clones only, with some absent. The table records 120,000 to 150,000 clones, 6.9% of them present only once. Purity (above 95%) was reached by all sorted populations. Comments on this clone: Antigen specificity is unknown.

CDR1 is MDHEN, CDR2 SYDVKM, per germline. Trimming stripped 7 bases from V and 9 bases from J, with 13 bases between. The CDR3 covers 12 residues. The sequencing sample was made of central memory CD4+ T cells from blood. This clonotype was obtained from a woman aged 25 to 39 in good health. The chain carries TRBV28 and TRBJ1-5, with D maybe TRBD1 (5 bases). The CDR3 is CASTRGFGPQHF. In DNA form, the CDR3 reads TGTGCCAGCACAAGGGGCTTCGGGCCCCAGCATTTT. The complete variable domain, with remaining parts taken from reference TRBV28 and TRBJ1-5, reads DVKVTQSSRYLVKRTGEKVFLECVQDMDHENMFWYRQDPGLGLRLIYFSYDVKMKEKGDIPEGYSVSREKKERFSLILESASTNQTSMYLCASTRGFGPQHFGDGTRLSIL.